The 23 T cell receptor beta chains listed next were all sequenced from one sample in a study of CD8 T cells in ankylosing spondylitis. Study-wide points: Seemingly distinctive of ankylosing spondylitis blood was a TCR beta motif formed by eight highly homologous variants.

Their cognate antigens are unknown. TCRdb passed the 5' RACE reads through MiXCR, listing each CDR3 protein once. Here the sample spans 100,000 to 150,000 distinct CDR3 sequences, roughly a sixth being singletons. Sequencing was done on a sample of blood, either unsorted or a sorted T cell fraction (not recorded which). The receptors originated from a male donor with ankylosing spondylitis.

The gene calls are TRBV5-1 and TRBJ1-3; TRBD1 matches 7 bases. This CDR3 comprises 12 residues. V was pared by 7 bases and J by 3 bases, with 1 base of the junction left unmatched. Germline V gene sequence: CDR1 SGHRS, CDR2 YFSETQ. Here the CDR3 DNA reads TGCGCCAGCGGGGACAGTGGAAACACCATATATTTT. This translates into CASGDSGNTIYF. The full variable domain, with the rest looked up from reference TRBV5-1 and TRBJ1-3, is KAGVTQTPRYLIKTRGQQVTLSCSPISGHRSVSWYQQTPGQGLQFLFEYFSETQRNKGNFPGRFSGRQFSNSRSEMNVSTLELGDSALYLCASGDSGNTIYFGEGSWLTVV.

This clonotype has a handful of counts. CDR3 residues: CSVDRTVTETQYF. The DNA of the CDR3 is TGCAGCGTTGATAGGACAGTCACGGAGACCCAGTACTTC. The chain uses TRBV29-1 and TRBJ2-5, with a possible D match to TRBD1 (6 bases). The ends were cut back, 3 bases at V and 5 bases at J, with 13 bases in the middle. The CDR3 extends over 13 amino acids. Looked up from germline, CDR1 is SQVTM and CDR2 is ANQGSEA.

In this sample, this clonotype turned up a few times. The CDR3 bases are TGCGCCAGCAGCAGAGGGGGTTGGTACGAGCAGTACTTC. Its protein is CASSRGGWYEQYF. The V and J genes are TRBV5-1 and TRBJ2-7; possibly TRBD1 for D (6 bases). V was shortened by 4 bases and J by 4 bases, with 12 bases between the two germline ends. This CDR3 has 13 amino acids. The germline gives CDR1 SGHRS, CDR2 YFSETQ.

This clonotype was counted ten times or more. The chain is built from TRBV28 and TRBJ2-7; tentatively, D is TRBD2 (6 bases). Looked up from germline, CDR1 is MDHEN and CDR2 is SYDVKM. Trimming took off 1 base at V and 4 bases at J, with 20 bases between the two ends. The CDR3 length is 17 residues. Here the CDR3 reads CASSLSSHGEDFYEQYF. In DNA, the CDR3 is TGTGCCAGCAGTTTATCCTCCCACGGGGAGGATTTTTACGAGCAGTACTTC.

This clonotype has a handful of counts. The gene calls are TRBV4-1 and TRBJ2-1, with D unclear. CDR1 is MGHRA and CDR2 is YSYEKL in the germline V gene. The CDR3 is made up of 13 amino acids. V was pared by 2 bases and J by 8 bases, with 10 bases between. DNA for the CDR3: TGCGCCAGCAGCCAAAGCCCGCTCTATGAGCAGTTCTTC. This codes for CASSQSPLYEQFF.

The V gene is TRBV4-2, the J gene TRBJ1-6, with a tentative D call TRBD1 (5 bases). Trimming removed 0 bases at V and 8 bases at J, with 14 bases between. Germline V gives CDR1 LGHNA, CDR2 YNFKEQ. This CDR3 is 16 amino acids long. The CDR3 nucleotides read TGTGCCAGCAGCCAAGAAGATGCGGGGCCGTATTCACCCCTCCACTTT. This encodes CASSQEDAGPYSPLHF.

The CDR3: CASSRRGGLAGGNEQFF. In nucleotides, the CDR3 is TGTGCCAGCAGCCGTCGGGGGGGACTAGCGGGAGGCAATGAGCAGTTCTTC. V and J are TRBV3-1 and TRBJ2-1, with 15 nucleotides matching TRBD2. Losses at the gene ends were 4 bases for V and 6 bases for J; bases not matched to a gene: 7. There are 17 residues in the CDR3. Germline CDR1 reads LGHDT; CDR2 reads YNNKEL (reference sequence).

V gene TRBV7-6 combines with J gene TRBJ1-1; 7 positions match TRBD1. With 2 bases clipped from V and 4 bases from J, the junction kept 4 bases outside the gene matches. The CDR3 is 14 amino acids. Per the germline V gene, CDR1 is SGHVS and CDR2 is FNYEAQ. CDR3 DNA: TGTGCCAGCAGCTTATTGGCAGGGGGCACTGAAGCTTTCTTT. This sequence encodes CASSLLAGGTEAFF.

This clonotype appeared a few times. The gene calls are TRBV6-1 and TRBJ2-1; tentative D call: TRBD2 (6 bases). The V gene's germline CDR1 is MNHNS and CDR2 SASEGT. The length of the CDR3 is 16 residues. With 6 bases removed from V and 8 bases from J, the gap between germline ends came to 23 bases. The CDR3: CASSPYRSGPRHEQFF. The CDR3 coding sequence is TGTGCCAGCAGCCCGTACCGTAGCGGTCCCCGGCATGAGCAGTTCTTC.

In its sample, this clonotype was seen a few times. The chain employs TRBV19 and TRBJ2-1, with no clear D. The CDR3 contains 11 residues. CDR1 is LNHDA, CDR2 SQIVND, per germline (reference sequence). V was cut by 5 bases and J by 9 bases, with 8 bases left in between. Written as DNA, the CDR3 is TGTGCCAGTAGTGCCGACGGTGAGCAGTTCTTC. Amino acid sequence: CASSADGEQFF.

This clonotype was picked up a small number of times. The DNA for the CDR3 is TGTGCCAGCAGTGAATATTGGAAAACTGAAGCTTTCTTT. Protein: CASSEYWKTEAFF. This chain connects TRBV25-1 to TRBJ1-1, with no clear D. Germline-derived CDR1 and CDR2 are MGHDK and SYGVNS. The CDR3 is made up of 13 amino acids. Trimming took 0 bases from V and 5 from J, leaving 7 bases between them.

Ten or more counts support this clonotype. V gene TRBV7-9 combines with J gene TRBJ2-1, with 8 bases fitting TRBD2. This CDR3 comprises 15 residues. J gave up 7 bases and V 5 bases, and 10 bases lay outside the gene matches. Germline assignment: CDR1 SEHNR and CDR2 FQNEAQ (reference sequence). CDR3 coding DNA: TGTGCCAGCAGCCCACGGACTAGCCGGGTGAATGAGCAGTTCTTC. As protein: CASSPRTSRVNEQFF.

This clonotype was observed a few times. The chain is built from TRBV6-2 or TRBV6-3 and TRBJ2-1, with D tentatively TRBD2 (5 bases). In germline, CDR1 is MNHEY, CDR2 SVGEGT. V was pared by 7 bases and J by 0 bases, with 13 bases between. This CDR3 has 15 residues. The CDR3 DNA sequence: TGTGCCAGCATCTTTCACCGGGGCTCCTACAATGAGCAGTTCTTC. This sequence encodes CASIFHRGSYNEQFF.

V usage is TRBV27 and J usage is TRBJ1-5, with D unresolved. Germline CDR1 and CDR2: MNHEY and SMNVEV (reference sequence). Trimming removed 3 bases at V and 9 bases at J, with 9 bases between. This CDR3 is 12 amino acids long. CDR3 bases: TGTGCCAGCAGTTTGGCGGCAGGGCCCCAGCATTTT. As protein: CASSLAAGPQHF.

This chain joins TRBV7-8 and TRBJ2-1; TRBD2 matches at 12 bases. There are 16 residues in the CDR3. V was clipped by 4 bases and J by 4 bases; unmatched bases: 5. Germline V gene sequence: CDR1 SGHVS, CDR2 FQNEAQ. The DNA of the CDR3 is TGTGCCAGCAGCTCTCTAGCGGGAGGGAGGTACAATGAGCAGTTCTTC. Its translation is CASSSLAGGRYNEQFF.

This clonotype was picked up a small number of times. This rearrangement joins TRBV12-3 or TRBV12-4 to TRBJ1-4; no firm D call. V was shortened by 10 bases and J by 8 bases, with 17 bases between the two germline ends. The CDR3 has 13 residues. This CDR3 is CATRQLREEKLFF. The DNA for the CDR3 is TGTGCCACCAGGCAACTCCGTGAGGAAAAACTGTTTTTT.

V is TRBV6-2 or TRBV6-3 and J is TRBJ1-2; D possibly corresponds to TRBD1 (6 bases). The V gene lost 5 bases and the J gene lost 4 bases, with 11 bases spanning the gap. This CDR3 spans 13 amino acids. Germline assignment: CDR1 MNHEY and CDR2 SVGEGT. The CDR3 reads CASSGGPGYGYTF. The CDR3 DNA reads TGTGCCAGCAGTGGGGGGCCAGGCTATGGCTACACCTTC.

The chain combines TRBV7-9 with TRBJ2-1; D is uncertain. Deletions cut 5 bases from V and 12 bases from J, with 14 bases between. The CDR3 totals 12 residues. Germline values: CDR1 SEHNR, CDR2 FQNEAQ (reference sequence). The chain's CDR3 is CASSPGRIGQFF. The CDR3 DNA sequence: TGTGCCAGCAGCCCAGGACGTATTGGGCAGTTCTTC.

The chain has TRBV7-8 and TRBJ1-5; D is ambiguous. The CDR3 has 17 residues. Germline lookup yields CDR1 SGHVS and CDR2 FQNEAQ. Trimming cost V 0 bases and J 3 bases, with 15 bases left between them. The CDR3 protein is CASSLALAGTFNQPQHF. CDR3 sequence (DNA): TGTGCCAGCAGCTTAGCGCTAGCAGGCACCTTCAATCAGCCCCAGCATTTT.

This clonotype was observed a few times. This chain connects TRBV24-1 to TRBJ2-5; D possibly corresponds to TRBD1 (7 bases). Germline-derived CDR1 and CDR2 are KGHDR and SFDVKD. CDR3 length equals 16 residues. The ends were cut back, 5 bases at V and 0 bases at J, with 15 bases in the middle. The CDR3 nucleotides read TGTGCCACCAGTGCCGGGCGGGACAGTGACCAAGAGACCCAGTACTTC. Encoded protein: CATSAGRDSDQETQYF.

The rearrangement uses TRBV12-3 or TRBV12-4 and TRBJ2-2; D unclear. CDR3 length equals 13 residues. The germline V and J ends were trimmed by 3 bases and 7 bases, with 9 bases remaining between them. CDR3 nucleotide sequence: TGTGCCAGCAGTTTGTTGCCAGTCGGGGAGCTGTTTTTT. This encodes CASSLLPVGELFF.

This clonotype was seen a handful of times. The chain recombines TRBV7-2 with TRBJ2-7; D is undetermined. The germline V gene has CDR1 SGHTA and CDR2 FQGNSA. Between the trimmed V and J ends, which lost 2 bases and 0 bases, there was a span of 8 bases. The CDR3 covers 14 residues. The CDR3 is CASSLSASSYEQYF. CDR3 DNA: TGTGCCAGCAGCTTATCCGCGAGCTCCTACGAGCAGTACTTC.

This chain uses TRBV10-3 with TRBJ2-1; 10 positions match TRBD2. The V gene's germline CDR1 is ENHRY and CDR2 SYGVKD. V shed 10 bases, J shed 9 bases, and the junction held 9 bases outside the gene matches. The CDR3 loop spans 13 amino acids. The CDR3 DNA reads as TGTGCCACCGGGGCTAGCGGGAGTAGTGAGCAGTTCTTC. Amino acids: CATGASGSSEQFF.